The 2 T cell receptor beta chains given below trace back to one sample, sequenced in a study of T cell responses to AZD1222 COVID-19 vaccine. Data came from immunoSEQ multiplex PCR; TCRdb stores just in-frame clones and leaves some out. The sample holds 140,000 or so clones, 80% to 90% seen once. The sequenced sample was peripheral blood, obtained on day 0 of AZD1222 vaccination. These receptors were obtained from an adult in good health.

A single count supports this clone. The chain couples TRBV27 to TRBJ1-2; D gene ambiguous. The CDR3 totals 13 residues. Germline CDR1 is MNHEY and CDR2 is SMNVEV (reference sequence). The V end was cut by 3 bases, the J end by 4 bases, with 9 bases between. In DNA, the CDR3 is TGTGCCAGCAGTTTGGGCGGGCTCTATGGCTACACCTTC. Translation gives CASSLGGLYGYTF.

V is TRBV6-5 and J is TRBJ1-2, with D possibly matching TRBD1 (5 bases). The CDR3 loop spans 16 amino acids. Germline CDR1 is MNHEY and CDR2 is SVGAGI. V shed 3 bases and J shed 0 bases, with 14 bases lying between them. The CDR3 reads CASSYNGRGANYGYTF. In DNA form, the CDR3 reads TGTGCCAGCAGTTATAACGGGAGGGGCGCTAACTATGGCTACACCTTC.